The 19 T cell receptor beta chains below were found in one sample sequenced in a study of blood T cell repertoires in COVID-19. Here immunoSEQ multiplex PCR was the method, and the copy in TCRdb shows in-frame clones only, minus some. This repertoire shows some 400,000 clones, 81% found once; its top ten account for over 0.95%. Sequencing was carried out using peripheral blood. These receptors were collected from a human donor with acute or convalescent COVID-19. The donor label of this sample is uncertain.

This chain joins TRBV2 and TRBJ2-1; 7 positions agree with TRBD1. Losses at the gene ends were 6 bases for V and 16 bases for J; bases not matched to a gene: 12. Germline V gives CDR1 SNHLY, CDR2 FYNNEI. The CDR3 loop spans 12 amino acids. CDR3 region: CASRIQTGWCFF. The CDR3 bases are TGTGCCAGCAGGATACAGACAGGGTGGTGCTTCTTC.

Details on this clone: The junction departs from germline at one end; a sequencing error may be responsible. The chain carries TRBV4-1 and TRBJ2-1; 10 positions agree with TRBD2. Germline V CDR1 and CDR2: MGHRA, YSYEKL. This CDR3 is 15 amino acids long. The CDR3 region has the DNA TGCGCCAGCACCCAAGCGGGAGGGCCTAGGAATGAGCAGTTCTTC. Its translation: CASTQAGGPRNEQFF.

The chain uses TRBV3-1 (or the pseudogene TRBV3-2) and TRBJ2-1; 9 bases match TRBD2. The CDR3 spans 15 residues. Germline V lookup: CDR1 LGHDT, CDR2 YNNKEL (reference sequence). V lost 0 bases and J lost 7; bases outside the gene matches: 4. In DNA, the CDR3 is TGTGCCAGCAGCCAAGAAGCGGGGGGCTGGAATGAGCAGTTCTTC. As protein: CASSQEAGGWNEQFF.

This clone was found once. The chain recombines TRBV6-5 with TRBJ1-5, with D unclear. The CDR3 covers 12 residues. CDR1 and CDR2 (germline): MNHEY, SVGAGI. Between the trimmed V and J ends, which lost 5 bases and 4 bases, there was a span of 6 bases. CDR3 coding DNA: TGTGCCAGCAGTCGACAAAATCAGCCCCAGCATTTT. Translating gives CASSRQNQPQHF.

The genes are TRBV11-2 and TRBJ2-7, with 10 bases aligning to TRBD2. The V and J ends lost 3 bases and 4 bases, in that order; junction bases with no gene match: 15. The CDR3 is 18 amino acids. Germline assignment: CDR1 SGHAT and CDR2 FQNNGV. Written as DNA, the CDR3 is TGTGCCAGCAGCTTCCAGCGGGGGGGGGAAGCGAAATTGTACGAGCAGTACTTC. As protein: CASSFQRGGEAKLYEQYF.

The chain employs TRBV9 and TRBJ1-1; D remains unclear. Germline V lookup: CDR1 SGDLS, CDR2 YYNGEE. Trimming removed 1 base from V and 3 bases from J, with 10 bases in between. This CDR3 comprises 14 residues. The CDR3 bases are TGTGCCAGCAGCGTAAATCCGAGGGACACTGAAGCTTTCTTT. This codes for CASSVNPRDTEAFF.

V gene TRBV19 combines with J gene TRBJ1-6; TRBD1 matches 7 bases. The CDR3 consists of 15 residues. CDR1 and CDR2 from the germline V gene are LNHDA and SQIVND (reference sequence). V lost 6 bases, J lost 7 bases, and 9 bases stayed unmatched. CDR3 sequence: CASSREGQQNSPLHF. Here the CDR3 DNA reads TGTGCCAGTAGCCGAGAGGGACAGCAGAATTCACCCCTCCACTTT.

The chain employs TRBV5-6 and TRBJ1-2; D uncertain. The V gene's germline CDR1 is SGHDT and CDR2 YYEEEE. This CDR3 has 14 amino acids. Trimming took off 0 bases at V and 3 bases at J, with 9 bases between the two ends. This CDR3 is CASSLAGLDYGYTF. For the CDR3, the DNA is TGTGCCAGCAGCTTGGCCGGTTTGGACTATGGCTACACCTTC.

The sample holds one count of this clone. This chain links TRBV7-6 with TRBJ1-4; D is undetermined. The V end was cut by 1 base, the J end by 3 bases, with 6 bases between. This CDR3 contains 14 residues. From germline, CDR1 is SGHVS and CDR2 FNYEAQ. CDR3 region: CASSLGQANEKLFF. In nucleotides, the CDR3 is TGTGCCAGCAGCTTAGGGCAGGCTAATGAAAAACTGTTTTTT.

This chain uses TRBV7-9 with TRBJ2-7; perhaps TRBD2 as D (5 bases). Trimming left V 4 bases short and J 3 bases short, with 7 bases between. This CDR3 spans 12 amino acids. Germline lookup yields CDR1 SEHNR and CDR2 FQNEAQ (reference sequence). CDR3 protein: CASSSGLYEQYF. CDR3 nucleotide sequence: TGTGCCAGCAGCTCAGGACTCTACGAGCAGTACTTC.

This chain uses TRBV6-5 with TRBJ2-2; 12 nucleotides align to TRBD2. Germline trimming cut 5 bases from V and 7 bases from J; bases unmatched to any gene: 2. The CDR3 is 14 residues long. Per germline, CDR1 MNHEY and CDR2 SVGAGI. CDR3 DNA: TGTGCCAGCAGTACTAGCGGGAGGTACGGGGAGCTGTTTTTT. Amino acid sequence: CASSTSGRYGELFF.

The CDR3 reads CASRPTEATNEKLFF. Here the CDR3 DNA reads TGTGCCAGCAGACCGACCGAGGCAACTAATGAAAAACTGTTTTTT. The chain couples TRBV6-6 to TRBJ1-4; D is uncertain. The CDR3 loop spans 15 amino acids. The ends were cut back, 6 bases at V and 0 bases at J, with 11 bases in the middle. Germline values: CDR1 MNHNY, CDR2 SVGAGI (reference sequence).

The gene calls are TRBV5-5 and TRBJ1-1; TRBD1 matches 9 bases. Unmatched junction bases numbered 13, after V lost 3 bases and J lost 4 bases. Germline loops: CDR1 SGHKS, CDR2 YYEKEE (reference sequence). CDR3 length: 17 residues. CDR3 nucleotides: TGTGCCAGCAGCTCCCTCGGGACAGGGAGGTTGGGCACTGAAGCTTTCTTT. Its translation is CASSSLGTGRLGTEAFF. Based on the CDR3 plus reference TRBV5-5 and TRBJ1-1, the full variable domain is DAGVTQSPTHLIKTRGQQVTLRCSPISGHKSVSWYQQVLGQGPQFIFQYYEKEERGRGNFPDRFSARQFPNYSSELNVNALLLGDSALYLCASSSLGTGRLGTEAFFGQGTRLTVV.

In this sample, this clone turned up once. The V call is TRBV29-1, the J call TRBJ2-7; weak D call: TRBD2 (5 bases). This CDR3 is 11 amino acids long. Germline V lookup: CDR1 SQVTM, CDR2 ANQGSEA. V was clipped by 4 bases and J by 6 bases, with 10 bases between them. CDR3 sequence (DNA): TGCAGCGTTGGCAGGAGGTCCGAGCAGTACTTC. Amino acid sequence: CSVGRRSEQYF.

The chain combines TRBV28 with TRBJ1-5, with D maybe TRBD1 (5 bases). Trimming removed 10 bases from V and 0 bases from J, with 16 bases in between. From germline, CDR1 is MDHEN and CDR2 SYDVKM. This CDR3 comprises 15 residues. As DNA, the CDR3 is TGTGCCACCGGGGGGTCTGGAAATAGCAATCAGCCCCAGCATTTT. Amino acid sequence: CATGGSGNSNQPQHF. The complete variable domain, with remaining parts taken from reference TRBV28 and TRBJ1-5, reads DVKVTQSSRYLVKRTGEKVFLECVQDMDHENMFWYRQDPGLGLRLIYFSYDVKMKEKGDIPEGYSVSREKKERFSLILESASTNQTSMYLCATGGSGNSNQPQHFGDGTRLSIL.

The V call is TRBV30, the J call TRBJ2-2; unclear D gene. CDR3 size: 13 residues. Trimming shortened V by 2 bases and J by 5 bases, and 9 bases separated the two germline ends. The germline V gene has CDR1 GTSNPN and CDR2 SVGIG (reference sequence). CDR3 DNA: TGTGCCTGGAGTCCGCGGATGACCGGGGAGCTGTTTTTT. Amino acid sequence: CAWSPRMTGELFF.

V usage is TRBV5-1 and J usage is TRBJ2-2, with 7 nucleotides matching TRBD1. Germline V gene lookup returns CDR1 SGHRS and CDR2 YFSETQ. The V segment lost 8 bases and the J segment 3 bases; nucleotides outside the gene matches: 7. The CDR3 extends over 14 amino acids. CDR3 loop: CASRQGVDTGELFF. CDR3 nucleotides: TGCGCCAGTAGACAGGGAGTAGACACCGGGGAGCTGTTTTTT.

In DNA, the CDR3 is TGCGCCAGCAGCTACGGACAAGCCTACGAGCAGTACTTC. Its translation: CASSYGQAYEQYF. This sequence joins TRBV5-1 and TRBJ2-7, with a tentative D call TRBD1 (5 bases). In germline, CDR1 is SGHRS, CDR2 YFSETQ. V was trimmed by 3 bases and J by 2 bases, leaving 9 bases between them. The CDR3 is 13 amino acids.

The count of this clone is one. This chain uses TRBV19 with TRBJ1-2, with D unresolved. The germline gives CDR1 LNHDA, CDR2 SQIVND (reference sequence). CDR3 length: 18 residues. The V gene lost 5 bases and the J gene lost 6 bases, with 28 bases spanning the gap. The CDR3 region has the DNA TGTGCCAGTAGTCCACCCCCTTTGTCTTTGGGAGCAATCCATGGCTACACCTTC. Its translation is CASSPPPLSLGAIHGYTF. Based on the CDR3 plus reference TRBV19 and TRBJ1-2, the full variable domain is DGGITQSPKYLFRKEGQNVTLSCEQNLNHDAMYWYRQDPGQGLRLIYYSQIVNDFQKGDIAEGYSVSREKKESFPLTVTSAQKNPTAFYLCASSPPPLSLGAIHGYTFGSGTRLTVV.